This TCR beta chain is from a study of response to subunit inactivated influenza vaccine. Study-level results: Authors suggested few new T cells are recruited by each seasonal influenza vaccination.

The CDR3 sequence is 16 residues long. Germline-derived CDR1 and CDR2 are LGHNA and YSLEER. V shed 1 base and J 4 bases; nucleotides not matched to a gene: 9. In TCRdb, the RT-PCR reads were re-called with MiXCR into one record per CDR3 protein. The sample consists of 450,000 to 600,000 distinct CDR3 sequences, approximately 15% of them appearing once. This clonotype was picked up a small number of times. Its antigen is currently unknown. Sequencing was performed on CD4+ T cells sorted from PBMCs, taken about 24 months after vaccination. The receptor was derived from a man between 50 and 69 years old who received an inactivated influenza vaccine. This chain connects TRBV4-3 to TRBJ1-2, with 7 bases identical to TRBD1. Written as DNA, the CDR3 is TGCGCCAGCAGCCAAGTAACAGGGGCTGCCCTCTATGGCTACACCTTC. Translating gives CASSQVTGAALYGYTF.